This T cell receptor beta chain comes out of a study of blood T cell repertoires in COVID-19. As for the study in general: Samples representing acute and convalescent COVID-19 were sourced from the United States, Italy and Spain. Nucleic acid was either cDNA or gDNA, and it came from T cells, B-cell-depleted T cells, or PBMCs.

In the study's own analysis: From reference gene primer amplification, estimates of nucleated cell counts were derived. Some clones are missing from TCRdb's copy, which holds only in-frame ones; the method was immunoSEQ multiplex PCR. V and J calls and clone size come straight from that table; D and trimming were deduced from the DNA. This sample has about 90,000 clones; around 90% occur once, and the top ten carry approximately 15%. The germline CDR1 and CDR2 sequences are SGDLS and YYNGEE. V gave up 3 bases and J gave up 1 base, with 10 bases separating them. CDR3 length: 14 amino acids. The rearrangement links TRBV9 to TRBJ1-2; D remains ambiguous. This receptor was taken from a male donor with acute or convalescent COVID-19. Material for sequencing was peripheral blood. The CDR3 DNA is TGTGCCAGCAGCGAGACACCGGATAACTATGGCTACACCTTC. It yields the protein CASSETPDNYGYTF.